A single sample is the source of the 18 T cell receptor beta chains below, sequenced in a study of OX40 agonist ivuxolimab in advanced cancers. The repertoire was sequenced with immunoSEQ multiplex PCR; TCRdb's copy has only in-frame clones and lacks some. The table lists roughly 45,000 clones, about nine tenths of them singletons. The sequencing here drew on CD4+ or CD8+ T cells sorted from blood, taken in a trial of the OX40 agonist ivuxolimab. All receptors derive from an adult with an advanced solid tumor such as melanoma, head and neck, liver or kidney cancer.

This CDR3 reads CASSLSWGRSEKLFF. Written as DNA, the CDR3 is TGTGCCAGCAGTTTATCGTGGGGGCGAAGTGAAAAACTGTTTTTT. The chain uses TRBV27 and TRBJ1-4, with D perhaps matching TRBD1 (6 bases). The V gene's germline CDR1 is MNHEY and CDR2 SMNVEV (reference sequence). CDR3 length: 15 residues. V was cut by 0 bases and J by 7 bases, with 12 bases left in between. Combining the CDR3 with reference TRBV27 and TRBJ1-4 gives the whole variable domain EAQVTQNPRYLITVTGKKLTVTCSQNMNHEYMSWYRQDPGLGLRQIYYSMNVEVTDKGDVPEGYKVSRKEKRNFPLILESPSPNQTSLYFCASSLSWGRSEKLFFGSGTQLSVL.

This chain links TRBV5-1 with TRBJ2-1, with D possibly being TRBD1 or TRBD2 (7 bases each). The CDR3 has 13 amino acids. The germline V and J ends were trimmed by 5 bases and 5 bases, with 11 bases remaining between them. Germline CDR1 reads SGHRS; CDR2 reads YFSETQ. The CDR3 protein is CASSSGGDNEQFF. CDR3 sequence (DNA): TGCGCCAGCAGTTCAGGGGGGGACAATGAGCAGTTCTTC.

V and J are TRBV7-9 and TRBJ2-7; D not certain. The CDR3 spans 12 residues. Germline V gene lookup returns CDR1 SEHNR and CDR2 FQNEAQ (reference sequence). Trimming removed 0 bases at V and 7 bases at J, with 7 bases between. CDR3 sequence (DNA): TGTGCCAGCAGCTTAGCGAATACGGAGCAGTACGTC. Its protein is CASSLANTEQYV.

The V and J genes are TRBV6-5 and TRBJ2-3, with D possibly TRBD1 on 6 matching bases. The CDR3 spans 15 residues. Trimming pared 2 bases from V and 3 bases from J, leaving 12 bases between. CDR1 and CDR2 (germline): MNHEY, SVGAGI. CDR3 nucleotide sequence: TGTGCCAGCAGTTACCACGGACAGACGACAGATACGCAGTATTTT. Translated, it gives CASSYHGQTTDTQYF.

The CDR3 DNA follows: TGTGCCAGCAGTTACTACCGGGGGAATGAGCAGTTCTTC. Its protein is CASSYYRGNEQFF. The V call is TRBV6-6, the J call TRBJ2-1, with D tentatively TRBD2 (6 bases). The V and J ends lost 1 base and 7 bases respectively, with 8 bases between them. Germline V gene sequence: CDR1 MNHNY, CDR2 SVGAGI (reference sequence). The CDR3 covers 13 residues.

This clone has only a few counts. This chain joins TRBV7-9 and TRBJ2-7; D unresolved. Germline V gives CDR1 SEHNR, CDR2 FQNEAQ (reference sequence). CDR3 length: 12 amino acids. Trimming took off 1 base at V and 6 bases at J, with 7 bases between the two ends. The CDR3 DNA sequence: TGTGCCAGCAGCTTAGTCGAGACCGAGCAGTACTTC. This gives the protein CASSLVETEQYF.

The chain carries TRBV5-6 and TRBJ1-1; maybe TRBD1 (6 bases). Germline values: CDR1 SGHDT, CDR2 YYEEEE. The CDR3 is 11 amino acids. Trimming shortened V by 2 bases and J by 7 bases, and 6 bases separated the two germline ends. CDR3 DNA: TGTGCCAGCAGCTTACAGGGTGAAGCTTTCTTT. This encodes CASSLQGEAFF.

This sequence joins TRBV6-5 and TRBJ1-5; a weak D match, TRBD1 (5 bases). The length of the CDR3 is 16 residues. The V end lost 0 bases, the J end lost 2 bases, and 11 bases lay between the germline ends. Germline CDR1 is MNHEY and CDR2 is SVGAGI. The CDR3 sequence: CASSYSRQGGNQPQHF. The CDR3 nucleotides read TGTGCCAGCAGTTACTCGAGGCAGGGAGGCAATCAGCCCCAGCATTTT.

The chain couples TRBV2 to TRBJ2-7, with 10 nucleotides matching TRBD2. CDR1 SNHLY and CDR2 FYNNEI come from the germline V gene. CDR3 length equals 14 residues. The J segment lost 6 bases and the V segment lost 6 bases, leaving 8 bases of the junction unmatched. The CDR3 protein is CASRWIAGGSEQYF. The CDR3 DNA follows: TGTGCCAGCAGGTGGATAGCGGGGGGTTCCGAGCAGTACTTC.

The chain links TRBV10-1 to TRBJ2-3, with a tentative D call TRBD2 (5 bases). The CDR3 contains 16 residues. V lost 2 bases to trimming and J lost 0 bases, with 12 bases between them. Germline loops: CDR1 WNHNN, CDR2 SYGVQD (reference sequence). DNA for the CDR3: TGCGCCAGCAGTGAGCTGGAGGAGGCGAGCACAGATACGCAGTATTTT. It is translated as CASSELEEASTDTQYF.

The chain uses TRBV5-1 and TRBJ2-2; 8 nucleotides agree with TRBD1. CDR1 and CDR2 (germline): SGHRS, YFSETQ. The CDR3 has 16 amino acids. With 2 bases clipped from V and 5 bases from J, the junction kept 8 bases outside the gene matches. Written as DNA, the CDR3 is TGCGCCAGCAGCTTTTCGACAGGGGAAAGGACCGGGGAGCTGTTTTTT. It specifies CASSFSTGERTGELFF. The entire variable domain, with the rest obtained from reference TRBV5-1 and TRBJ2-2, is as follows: KAGVTQTPRYLIKTRGQQVTLSCSPISGHRSVSWYQQTPGQGLQFLFEYFSETQRNKGNFPGRFSGRQFSNSRSEMNVSTLELGDSALYLCASSFSTGERTGELFFGEGSRLTVL.

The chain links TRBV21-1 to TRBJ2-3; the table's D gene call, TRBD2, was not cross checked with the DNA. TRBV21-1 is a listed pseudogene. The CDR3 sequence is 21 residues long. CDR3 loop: CASSKARDGTSGPHYTDTQYF. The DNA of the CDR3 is TGTGCCAGCAGCAAAGCCAGGGACGGGACTAGCGGGCCCCATTACACAGATACGCAGTATTTT.

CDR3 sequence (DNA): TGTGCCAGCAGTGACTCTGGTCCGGGGGGTGCAGATACGCAGTATTTT. Amino acids: CASSDSGPGGADTQYF. V gene TRBV6-4 combines with J gene TRBJ2-3, with 7 bases matching TRBD2. V was clipped by 0 bases and J by 4 bases; unmatched bases: 7. This CDR3 is built from 16 residues. Germline V gene lookup returns CDR1 MRHNA and CDR2 SNTAGT.

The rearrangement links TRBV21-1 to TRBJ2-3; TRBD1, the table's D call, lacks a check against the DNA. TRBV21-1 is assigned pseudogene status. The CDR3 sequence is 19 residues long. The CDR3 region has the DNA TGTGCCAGCAGCAAACATTTGGTATCGACAGGGGTGGGGACAGATACGCAGTATTTT. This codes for CASSKHLVSTGVGTDTQYF.

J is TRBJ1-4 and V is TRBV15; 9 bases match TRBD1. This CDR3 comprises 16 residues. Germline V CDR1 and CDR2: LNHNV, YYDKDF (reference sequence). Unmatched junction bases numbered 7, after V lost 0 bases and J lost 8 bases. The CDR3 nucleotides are TGTGCCACCAGCAGAGATCTAACAGGGGGCAGAGAAAAACTGTTTTTT. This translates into CATSRDLTGGREKLFF. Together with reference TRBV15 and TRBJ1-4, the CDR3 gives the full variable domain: DAMVIQNPRYQVTQFGKPVTLSCSQTLNHNVMYWYQQKSSQAPKLLFHYYDKDFNNEADTPDNFQSRRPNTSFCFLDIRSPGLGDTAMYLCATSRDLTGGREKLFFGSGTQLSVL.

CDR3 loop: CASSYGTGGFQPQHF. The CDR3 DNA sequence: TGTGCCAGCAGTTACGGGACAGGGGGCTTTCAGCCCCAGCATTTT. This sequence joins TRBV28 and TRBJ1-5, with TRBD1 matching over 12 bases. With 4 bases clipped from V and 6 bases from J, the junction kept 4 bases outside the gene matches. CDR1 and CDR2 from the germline V gene are MDHEN and SYDVKM. The CDR3 is 15 residues long.

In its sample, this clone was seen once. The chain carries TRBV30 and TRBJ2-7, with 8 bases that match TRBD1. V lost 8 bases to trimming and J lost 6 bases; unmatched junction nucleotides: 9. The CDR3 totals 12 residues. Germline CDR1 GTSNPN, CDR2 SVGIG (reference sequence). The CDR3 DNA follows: TGTGCCCTCGAAACAGGGGGGACCGAGCAGTACTTC. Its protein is CALETGGTEQYF.

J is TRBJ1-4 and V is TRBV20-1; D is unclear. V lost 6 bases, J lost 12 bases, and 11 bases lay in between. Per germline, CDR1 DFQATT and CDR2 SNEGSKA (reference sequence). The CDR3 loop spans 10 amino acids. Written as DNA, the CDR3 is TGCAGTGCCCAAAATGGGGAACTGTTTTTT. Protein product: CSAQNGELFF.